These 5 T cell receptor beta chains share one sample of origin, sequenced in a study of OX40 agonist ivuxolimab in advanced cancers. Some clones are missing from TCRdb's copy, which holds only in-frame ones; the method was immunoSEQ multiplex PCR. The sample lists approximately 68,000 clones; more than 85% were seen once. Sequencing was performed on CD4+ or CD8+ T cells sorted from blood, taken in a trial of the OX40 agonist ivuxolimab. The receptors were gathered from an adult with an advanced solid tumor such as melanoma, head and neck, liver or kidney cancer.

This clone was observed once. The rearrangement uses TRBV27 and TRBJ2-7; unclear D gene. CDR3 size: 13 residues. V was cut by 2 bases and J by 3 bases, with 8 bases left in between. The germline V gene encodes CDR1 MNHEY and CDR2 SMNVEV (reference sequence). The CDR3 DNA reads TGTGCCAGCAGTTTAGGCAATTACTACGAGCAGTACTTC. This gives the protein CASSLGNYYEQYF.

The chain combines TRBV5-5 with TRBJ2-7, with D perhaps TRBD1 (6 bases). In germline, CDR1 is SGHKS, CDR2 YYEKEE (reference sequence). V was pared by 2 bases and J by 5 bases, with 14 bases between. The CDR3 is 14 residues long. CDR3: CASSLGLRGDEQYF. The CDR3 DNA reads as TGTGCCAGCAGCTTAGGGCTCAGGGGCGACGAGCAGTACTTC. Combining the CDR3 with reference TRBV5-5 and TRBJ2-7 gives the whole variable domain DAGVTQSPTHLIKTRGQQVTLRCSPISGHKSVSWYQQVLGQGPQFIFQYYEKEERGRGNFPDRFSARQFPNYSSELNVNALLLGDSALYLCASSLGLRGDEQYFGPGTRLTVT.

V and J are TRBV7-9 and TRBJ1-1, with D uncertain. Germline values: CDR1 SEHNR, CDR2 FQNEAQ (reference sequence). This CDR3 has 11 amino acids. V was pared by 3 bases and J by 4 bases, with 3 bases between. In DNA, the CDR3 is TGTGCCAGCAGCTTCACCACTGAAGCTTTCTTT. This codes for CASSFTTEAFF.

This clone appeared a single time. Germline and junction disagree at one end, which may indicate a read error. This chain joins TRBV5-1 and TRBJ1-2, with 8 nucleotides matching TRBD1. CDR1 is SGHRS, CDR2 YFSETQ, per germline. The CDR3 loop spans 12 amino acids. The CDR3 nucleotides read TGCGCCAGCAGCTTGGAGGGACAGGACCCGGGCTTC. Translation: CASSLEGQDPGF. Full variable domain (outside the CDR3, taken from reference TRBV5-1 and TRBJ1-2): KAGVTQTPRYLIKTRGQQVTLSCSPISGHRSVSWYQQTPGQGLQFLFEYFSETQRNKGNFPGRFSGRQFSNSRSEMNVSTLELGDSALYLCASSLEGQDPGFGSGTRLTVV.

The chain links TRBV27 to TRBJ2-1; no definite D call. V lost 0 bases and J 6 bases, leaving 6 bases between the germline ends. CDR3 length: 13 amino acids. Germline lookup yields CDR1 MNHEY and CDR2 SMNVEV (reference sequence). The CDR3 DNA reads as TGTGCCAGCAGTTTATCTGTAGCCAATGAGCAGTTCTTC. This codes for CASSLSVANEQFF.